This note documents a single T cell receptor beta chain sequence. The data were taken from a study of blood T cell repertoires in COVID-19. Study-wide context: Acute-phase and convalescent COVID-19 samples originated in the United States, Italy and Spain. Sample material is recorded as cDNA or gDNA derived from T cells, B-cell-depleted T cells, or PBMCs.

The CDR3 is made up of 17 amino acids. From germline, CDR1 is SGHNT and CDR2 YENEEA. After removal of 4 bases from V and 3 bases from J, the junction contained 11 bases not matched to a gene. As processed by the authors: Amplification with reference gene primers provided the estimates of nucleated cell counts. The data were produced by immunoSEQ multiplex PCR, yet TCRdb's version contains in-frame clones alone and is incomplete. From that table come the V and J calls and clone size; the DNA was used to work out D and trimming. The repertoire consists of about 240,000 clones, with about four fifths occurring once and the leading ten covering 3% to 4%.

The receptor's source is a woman between 18 and 30 years old with acute or convalescent COVID-19. The sample comprised peripheral blood. V is TRBV11-3 and J is TRBJ2-2; 7 bases are shared with TRBD2. CDR3 sequence: CASSSTGSAGDTGELFF. The CDR3 region has the DNA TGTGCCAGCAGCTCCACTGGGTCGGCGGGAGACACCGGGGAGCTGTTTTTT.